Below are 15 T cell receptor beta chains sequenced from a single sample in a study of blood T cell repertoires in COVID-19. The data were produced by immunoSEQ multiplex PCR, yet TCRdb's version contains in-frame clones alone and is incomplete. This sample has about 220,000 clones, with 83% found just once. Sequenced input: PBMCs or T cells enriched from blood (not recorded which). The receptors shown here come from a woman aged 45-65 years who had been exposed to COVID-19.

The table lists this clone with a few counts. The rearrangement links TRBV30 to TRBJ1-2; D remains ambiguous. Deletions cut 7 bases from V and 7 bases from J, with 7 bases between. CDR3 size: 9 residues. The germline gives CDR1 GTSNPN, CDR2 SVGIG (reference sequence). The CDR3 DNA is TGTGCCTACAGTTTTGGCTACACCTTC. As protein: CAYSFGYTF.

The chain links TRBV2 to TRBJ2-5; 9 bases are shared with TRBD1. Losses at the gene ends were 6 bases for V and 4 bases for J; bases not matched to a gene: 9. The germline CDR1 and CDR2 sequences are SNHLY and FYNNEI. The CDR3 has 15 amino acids. CDR3 DNA: TGTGCCAGCAGACCGGGACAGGGCATAAGAGAGACCCAGTACTTC. The encoded protein is CASRPGQGIRETQYF. The complete variable domain, with remaining parts taken from reference TRBV2 and TRBJ2-5, reads EPEVTQTPSHQVTQMGQEVILRCVPISNHLYFYWYRQILGQKVEFLVSFYNNEISEKSEIFDDQFSVERPDGSNFTLKIRSTKLEDSAMYFCASRPGQGIRETQYFGPGTRLLVL.

This clone was seen more than once but under ten times. The chain has TRBV6-2 or TRBV6-3 and TRBJ2-1; a weak D match, TRBD2 (6 bases). Looked up from germline, CDR1 is MNHEY and CDR2 is SVGEGT. The CDR3 totals 14 residues. Trimming removed 5 bases at V and 1 base at J, with 9 bases between. The DNA for the CDR3 is TGTGCCAGCAGTCGCGGGGAGTCCTACAATGAGCAGTTCTTC. It yields the protein CASSRGESYNEQFF.

The chain uses TRBV7-2 and TRBJ1-6; 9 nucleotides match TRBD1. The CDR3 extends over 15 amino acids. V was clipped by 0 bases and J by 10 bases; unmatched bases: 4. Per germline, CDR1 SGHTA and CDR2 FQGNSA. Here the CDR3 reads CASSLAGQGSSPLHF. For the CDR3, the DNA is TGTGCCAGCAGCTTAGCGGGACAGGGTAGCTCACCCCTCCACTTT.

The chain combines TRBV7-8 with TRBJ1-2; TRBD1 agrees at 9 bases. Looked up from germline, CDR1 is SGHVS and CDR2 is FQNEAQ. This CDR3 has 15 amino acids. Trimming took 3 bases from V and 4 from J; bases not matched to a gene: 6. The CDR3 DNA sequence: TGTGCCAGCAGCTTTAAACCGGGACAGGGCTATGGCTACACCTTC. Encoded protein: CASSFKPGQGYGYTF.

V and J are TRBV11-2 and TRBJ2-5; 8 nucleotides line up with TRBD1. Germline V gene sequence: CDR1 SGHAT, CDR2 FQNNGV. J gave up 7 bases and V 5 bases, and 9 bases lay outside the gene matches. The CDR3 extends over 14 amino acids. Here the CDR3 reads CASSPRDRGMTQYF. CDR3 DNA: TGTGCCAGCAGCCCTCGCGACAGGGGCATGACCCAGTACTTC.

The V gene is TRBV11-2, the J gene TRBJ1-2, with 9 nucleotides matching TRBD1. After removal of 7 bases from V and 8 bases from J, the junction contained 14 bases not matched to a gene. The CDR3 is 15 amino acids. CDR1 is SGHAT and CDR2 is FQNNGV in the germline V gene. The CDR3 sequence is CASTPGDREGEGYTF. CDR3 bases: TGTGCCAGCACGCCGGGGGACAGGGAAGGGGAAGGCTACACCTTC.

This clone came up a few times. The same CDR3 arises from other DNA sequences in this sample as well. This chain links TRBV28 with TRBJ1-1, with a tentative D call TRBD1 (6 bases). V gave up 4 bases and J gave up 6 bases, with 9 bases separating them. The CDR3 length is 12 residues. Germline CDR1 reads MDHEN; CDR2 reads SYDVKM. The CDR3 sequence is CASSSYRAEAFF. CDR3 bases: TGTGCCAGCAGTTCCTACAGGGCTGAAGCTTTCTTT.

V usage is TRBV5-4 and J usage is TRBJ2-7; TRBD1 matches 12 bases. The V gene end was trimmed by 2 bases and the J gene end by 9 bases; junction bases not matched to a gene: 12. This CDR3 has 16 amino acids. Germline V gene sequence: CDR1 SGHNT, CDR2 YYREEE (reference sequence). CDR3 protein: CASSFSQGGQGARQYF. CDR3 DNA sequence: TGTGCCAGCAGCTTTTCTCAAGGGGGACAGGGGGCGCGGCAGTACTTC.

The chain recombines TRBV6-5 with TRBJ1-5, with TRBD1 matching over 7 bases. V lost 6 bases, J lost 5 bases, and 4 bases stayed unmatched. There are 13 residues in the CDR3. CDR1 and CDR2 (germline): MNHEY, SVGAGI. In DNA, the CDR3 is TGTGCCAGCAGAATTGACAGGGATCAGCCCCAGCATTTT. It codes for CASRIDRDQPQHF.

A word on this clone: A much larger clone lies one base from this, so it may be a read error. The chain has TRBV7-9 and TRBJ1-1; perhaps TRBD1 as D (5 bases). In germline, CDR1 is SEHNR, CDR2 FQNEAQ (reference sequence). V gave up 1 base and J gave up 0 bases, with 6 bases separating them. This CDR3 contains 14 residues. The chain's CDR3 is CASSLGRVNTEAFF. CDR3 DNA: TGTGCCAGCAGCTTAGGCAGGGTGAACACTGAAGCTTTCTTT.

Here the CDR3 reads CASSLRTPHQYF. The DNA for the CDR3 is TGTGCCAGCAGCTTGCGGACTCCCCACCAGTACTTC. The V gene is TRBV5-6, the J gene TRBJ2-5, with a possible D match to TRBD2 (5 bases). This CDR3 is 12 amino acids long. CDR1 and CDR2 (germline): SGHDT, YYEEEE. V was clipped by 1 base and J by 10 bases, with 11 bases between them.

The chain joins TRBV28 to TRBJ1-1; tentative D call: TRBD1 (5 bases). Germline CDR1 is MDHEN and CDR2 is SYDVKM. Trimming shortened V by 10 bases and J by 4 bases, and 13 bases separated the two germline ends. This CDR3 has 12 residues. The CDR3 protein is CATQGGFTEAFF. CDR3 bases: TGTGCCACCCAGGGAGGTTTCACTGAAGCTTTCTTT.

The gene calls are TRBV5-8 and TRBJ1-1; no definite D call. With 0 bases removed from V and 2 bases from J, the gap between germline ends came to 14 bases. The CDR3 loop spans 16 amino acids. CDR1 SGHTS and CDR2 YDEGEE come from the germline V gene. DNA of the CDR3: TGTGCCAGCAGCTTGGGTAGGAGTCTGATCAACACTGAAGCTTTCTTT. It yields the protein CASSLGRSLINTEAFF. The whole variable domain, filled in from reference TRBV5-8 and TRBJ1-1, reads EAGVTQSPTHLIKTRGQQATLRCSPISGHTSVYWYQQALGLGLQFLLWYDEGEERNRGNFPPRFSGRQFPNYSSELNVNALELEDSALYLCASSLGRSLINTEAFFGQGTRLTVV.

Only a few counts were recorded for this clone. J is TRBJ1-6 and V is TRBV5-8; D may be TRBD1 (6 bases). The germline V gene has CDR1 SGHTS and CDR2 YDEGEE. CDR3 size: 17 residues. V lost 5 bases and J 0 bases, leaving 15 bases between the germline ends. The DNA of the CDR3 is TGTGCCAGCAGTCCCCGGACAGCGAGCTCCTATAATTCACCCCTCCACTTT. This codes for CASSPRTASSYNSPLHF.